A single TCR beta chain is shown here with its context. Original analysis: The assay estimated nucleated cells by amplifying reference gene primers. TCRdb's table, derived via immunoSEQ multiplex PCR, lists solely in-frame clones and lacks some. Clonal size and the V and J genes are those of that table, whereas D and trimming came from the DNA. The sample records hundreds of thousands of clones, 86% being singletons. Recruited during active infection, patients (from Seattle) were subsequently followed longitudinally. The data are from a study of blood T cell repertoires in COVID-19. V lost 4 bases to trimming and J lost 5 bases; unmatched junction nucleotides: 16. The CDR3 has 17 amino acids. Looked up from germline, CDR1 is MDHEN and CDR2 is SYDVKM.

The sequence came from a woman in her 70s with COVID-19, enrolled during active disease. The rearrangement uses TRBV28 and TRBJ1-2, with 7 bases aligning to TRBD1. The specimen sequenced was peripheral blood. The CDR3 here is CASSSIGQALEGYGYTF. The DNA for the CDR3 is TGTGCCAGCAGTTCCATAGGACAGGCCCTAGAGGGGTATGGCTACACCTTC.